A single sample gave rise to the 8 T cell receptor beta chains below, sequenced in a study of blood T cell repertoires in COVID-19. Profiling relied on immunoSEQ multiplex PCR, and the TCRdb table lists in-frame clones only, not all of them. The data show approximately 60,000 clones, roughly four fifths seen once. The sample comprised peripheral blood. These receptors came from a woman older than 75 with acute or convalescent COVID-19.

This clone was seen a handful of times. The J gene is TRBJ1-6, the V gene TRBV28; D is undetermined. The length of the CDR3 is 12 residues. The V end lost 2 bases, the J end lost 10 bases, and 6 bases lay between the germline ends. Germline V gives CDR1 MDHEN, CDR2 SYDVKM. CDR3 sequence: CASSLAGSPLHF. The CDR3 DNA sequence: TGTGCCAGCAGTTTAGCAGGCTCACCCCTCCACTTT.

CDR3 nucleotides: TGCGCCAGCAGCTTATTAACACGTAACACTGAAGCTTTCTTT. Translation gives CASSLLTRNTEAFF. The chain recombines TRBV5-1 with TRBJ1-1; unclear D gene. V was shortened by 2 bases and J by 2 bases, with 10 bases between the two germline ends. The CDR3 length is 14 residues. Germline-derived CDR1 and CDR2 are SGHRS and YFSETQ.

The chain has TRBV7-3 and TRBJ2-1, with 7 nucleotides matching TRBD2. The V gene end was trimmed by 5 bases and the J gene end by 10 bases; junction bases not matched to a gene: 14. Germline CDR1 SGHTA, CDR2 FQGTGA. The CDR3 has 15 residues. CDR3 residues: CASSILASYLSEQFF. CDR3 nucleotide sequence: TGTGCCAGCAGCATACTAGCGTCCTACCTTTCGGAGCAGTTCTTC.

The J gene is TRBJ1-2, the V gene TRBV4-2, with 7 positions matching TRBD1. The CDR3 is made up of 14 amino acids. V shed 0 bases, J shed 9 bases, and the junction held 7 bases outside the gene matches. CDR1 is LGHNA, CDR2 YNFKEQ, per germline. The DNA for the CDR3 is TGTGCCAGCAGCCAAGAACTAGACAGGGAAAGCTACACCTTC. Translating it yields CASSQELDRESYTF.

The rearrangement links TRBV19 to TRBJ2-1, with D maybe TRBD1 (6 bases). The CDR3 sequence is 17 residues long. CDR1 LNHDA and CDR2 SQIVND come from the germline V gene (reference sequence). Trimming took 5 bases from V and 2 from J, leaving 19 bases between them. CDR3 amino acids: CASSPPQGKDPYNEQFF. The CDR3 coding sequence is TGTGCCAGTAGTCCTCCTCAGGGGAAGGACCCCTACAATGAGCAGTTCTTC. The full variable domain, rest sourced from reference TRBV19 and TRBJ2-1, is DGGITQSPKYLFRKEGQNVTLSCEQNLNHDAMYWYRQDPGQGLRLIYYSQIVNDFQKGDIAEGYSVSREKKESFPLTVTSAQKNPTAFYLCASSPPQGKDPYNEQFFGPGTRLTVL.

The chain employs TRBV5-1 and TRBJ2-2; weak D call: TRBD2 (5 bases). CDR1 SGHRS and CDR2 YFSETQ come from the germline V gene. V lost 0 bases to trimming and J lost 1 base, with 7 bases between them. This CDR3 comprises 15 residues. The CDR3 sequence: CASSLGGMNTGELFF. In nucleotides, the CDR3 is TGCGCCAGCAGCTTGGGAGGGATGAACACCGGGGAGCTGTTTTTT.

Written as DNA, the CDR3 is TGTGCCAGCAGTCAATTGGGCGATACGCAGTATTTT. As protein: CASSQLGDTQYF. The chain has TRBV5-6 and TRBJ2-3, with D hard to call. CDR1 is SGHDT, CDR2 YYEEEE, per germline. The CDR3 spans 12 residues. V was clipped by 5 bases and J by 6 bases, with 10 bases between them.

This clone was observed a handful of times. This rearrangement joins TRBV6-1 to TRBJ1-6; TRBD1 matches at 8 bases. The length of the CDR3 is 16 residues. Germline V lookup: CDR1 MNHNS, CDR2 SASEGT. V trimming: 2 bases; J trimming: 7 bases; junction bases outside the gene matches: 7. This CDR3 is CASSEHLGQGNSPLHF. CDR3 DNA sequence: TGTGCCAGCAGTGAACACCTCGGACAGGGCAATTCACCCCTCCACTTT.